This T cell receptor beta chain is drawn from a study of blood T cell repertoires in COVID-19. Looking at the study overall: COVID-19 samples, acute and convalescent, were from the United States, Italy and Spain.

This CDR3 comprises 13 residues. Losses at the gene ends were 6 bases for V and 6 bases for J; bases not matched to a gene: 1. Germline V gene lookup returns CDR1 LNHDA and CDR2 SQIVND (reference sequence). Under the authors' procedure: Reference gene primer amplification yielded estimated nucleated cell counts. Generated by immunoSEQ multiplex PCR, the TCRdb table keeps only in-frame clones and is missing some. V, J and clone size were drawn from that table, and D and trimming were deduced from the DNA. Found here are about 400,000 clones, around 89% of them singletons; the top ten hold around 4.4%.

The sample comprised peripheral blood. This chain joins TRBV19 and TRBJ2-1, with TRBD1 matching 11 bases. The sequence was obtained from a woman aged 25 to 39 with acute or convalescent COVID-19. In DNA, the CDR3 is TGTGCCAGTAGAGGACAGGGGGCCAATGAGCAGTTCTTC. As protein: CASRGQGANEQFF.